This T cell receptor (beta chain) came from a study of T cell repertoires in cytomegalovirus infection. Study details: CMV epitopes, recently identified HLA-C-restricted and well-studied HLA-B-restricted, were used. From public TCR beta signatures came an indication of both CMV infection and matching HLA type.

CDR3 length equals 17 residues. V was shortened by 2 bases and J by 4 bases, with 17 bases between the two germline ends. Germline V CDR1 and CDR2: SGHAT, FQNNGV. This clonotype was counted ten times or more. Its antigen is still unknown. Findings and limits, study-wide: There were carriers of CMV plus the relevant HLA, and cumulative public TCR beta family frequency identified them. HLA-C-restricted CMV clonotypes gave the most frequent clonotype in two of eight donors.

In TCRdb, the reads were re-called with MiXCR into one record per CDR3 protein. Among around 200,000 distinct CDR3 sequences listed, about 40% were seen once. The rearrangement uses TRBV11-2 and TRBJ2-2, with D perhaps TRBD1 (6 bases). The sequence was collected from a human donor in good health (CMV status not recorded). Some clones in this sample may be carry-over from other donors' samples. The specimen comprised CD8+ T cells from cultured PBMCs, sampled from culture after CMV antigen stimulation. As DNA, the CDR3 is TGTGCCAGCAGCTTACAGGGGCAGGAGTTAGGCACCGGGGAGCTGTTTTTT. Protein: CASSLQGQELGTGELFF.